Below, one T cell receptor beta chain is given with its context. Its antigen is undetermined. This entry is derived from a study of shared clonotypes between healthy human individuals. Study background: CD4 naive and CD4 memory each took three plates per donor, while CD8 naive took two and CD8 memory one. Overall study findings and caveats: The diversity represented, both genetic and in exposure history, was limited by few donors. Compared with clonotypes that all four donors shared, non-shared clonotypes had lower generation probabilities.

Sorted-subset replicate PCRs used 150 to 200 ng DNA, approximately 33,000 T cell genomes. Sequencing used immunoSEQ multiplex PCR; TCRdb keeps in-frame clones, though not all of them. The data hold roughly 2 million clones, with over 85% observed a single time. The TCR was taken from a man between 18 and 35 years old in good health. Sequencing input: naive CD4+ T cells sorted from blood. Subset meaning: CD45RA+ positively selected.

The CDR3 nucleotides are TGTGCCAGCCCCTATCAGGGCCAGGGGGCAAACACCATATATTTT. Its translation: CASPYQGQGANTIYF. The V gene is TRBV18, the J gene TRBJ1-3; 8 bases line up with TRBD1. CDR1 and CDR2 (germline): KGHSH, LQKENI. The ends lost 8 bases at V and 6 bases at J; junction bases unmatched: 12. The CDR3 has 15 residues. The full variable domain, its missing parts supplied by reference TRBV18 and TRBJ1-3, is NAGVMQNPRHLVRRRGQEARLRCSPMKGHSHVYWYRQLPEEGLKFMVYLQKENIIDESGMPKERFSAEFPKEGPSILRIQQVVRGDSAAYFCASPYQGQGANTIYFGEGSWLTVV.